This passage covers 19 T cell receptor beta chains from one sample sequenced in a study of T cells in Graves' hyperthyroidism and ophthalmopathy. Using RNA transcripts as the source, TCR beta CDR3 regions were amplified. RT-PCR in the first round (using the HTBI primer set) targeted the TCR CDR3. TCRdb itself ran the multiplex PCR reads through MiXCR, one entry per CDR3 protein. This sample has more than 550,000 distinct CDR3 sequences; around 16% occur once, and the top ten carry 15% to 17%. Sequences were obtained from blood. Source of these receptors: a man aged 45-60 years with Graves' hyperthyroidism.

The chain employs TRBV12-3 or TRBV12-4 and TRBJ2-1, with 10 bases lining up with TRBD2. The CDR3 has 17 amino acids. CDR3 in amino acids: CVISLAPTSGTYNEQFF. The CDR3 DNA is TGTGTCATCAGTTTAGCACCTACTAGCGGGACCTACAATGAGCAGTTCTTC.

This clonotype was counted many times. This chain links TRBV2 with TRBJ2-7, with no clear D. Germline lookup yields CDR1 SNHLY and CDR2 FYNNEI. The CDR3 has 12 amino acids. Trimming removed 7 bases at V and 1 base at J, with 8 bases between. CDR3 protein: CASIGSSYEQYF. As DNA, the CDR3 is TGTGCCAGCATAGGGTCATCCTACGAGCAGTACTTC.

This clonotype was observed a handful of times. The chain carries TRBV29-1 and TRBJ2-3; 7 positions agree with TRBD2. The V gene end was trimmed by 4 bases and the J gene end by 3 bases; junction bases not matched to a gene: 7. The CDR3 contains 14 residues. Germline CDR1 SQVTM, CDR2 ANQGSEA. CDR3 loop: CSVGNWGGTDTQYF. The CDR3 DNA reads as TGCAGCGTTGGGAATTGGGGGGGAACAGATACGCAGTATTTT.

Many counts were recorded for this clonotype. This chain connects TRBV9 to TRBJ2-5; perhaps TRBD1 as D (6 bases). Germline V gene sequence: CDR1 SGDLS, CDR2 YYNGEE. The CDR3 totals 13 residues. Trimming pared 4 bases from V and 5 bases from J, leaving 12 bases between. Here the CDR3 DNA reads TGTGCCAGCAGCTACTCAGGGGAGGAGACCCAGTACTTC. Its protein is CASSYSGEETQYF. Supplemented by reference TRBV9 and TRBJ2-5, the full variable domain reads DSGVTQTPKHLITATGQRVTLRCSPRSGDLSVYWYQQSLDQGLQFLIQYYNGEERAKGNILERFSAQQFPDLHSELNLSSLELGDSALYFCASSYSGEETQYFGPGTRLLVL.

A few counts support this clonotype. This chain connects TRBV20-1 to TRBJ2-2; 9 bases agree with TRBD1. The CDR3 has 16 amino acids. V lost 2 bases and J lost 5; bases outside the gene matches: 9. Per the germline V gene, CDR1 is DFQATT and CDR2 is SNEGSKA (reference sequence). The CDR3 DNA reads TGCAGTGCTAGACTGGGACAGGGAGTAAGAACCGGGGAGCTGTTTTTT. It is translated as CSARLGQGVRTGELFF.

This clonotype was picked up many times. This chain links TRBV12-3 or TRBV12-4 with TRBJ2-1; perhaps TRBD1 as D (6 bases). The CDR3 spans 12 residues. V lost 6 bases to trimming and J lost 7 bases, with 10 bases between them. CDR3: CASSSTGNEQFF. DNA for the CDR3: TGTGCCAGCAGCTCAACAGGGAATGAGCAGTTCTTC.

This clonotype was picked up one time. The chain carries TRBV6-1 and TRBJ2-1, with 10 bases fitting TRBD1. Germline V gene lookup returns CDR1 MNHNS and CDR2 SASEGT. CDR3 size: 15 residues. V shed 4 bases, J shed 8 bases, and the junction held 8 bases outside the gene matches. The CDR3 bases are TGTGCCAGCAGTGGTTTAGGGACAGGGGTCCATGAGCAGTTCTTC. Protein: CASSGLGTGVHEQFF.

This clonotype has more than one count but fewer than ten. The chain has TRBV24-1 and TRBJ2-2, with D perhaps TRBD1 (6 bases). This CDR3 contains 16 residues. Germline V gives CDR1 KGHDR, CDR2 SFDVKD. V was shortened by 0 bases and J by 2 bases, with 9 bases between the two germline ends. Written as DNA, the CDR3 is TGTGCCACCAGTGATTTGAAGGGACAAAACACCGGGGAGCTGTTTTTT. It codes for CATSDLKGQNTGELFF.

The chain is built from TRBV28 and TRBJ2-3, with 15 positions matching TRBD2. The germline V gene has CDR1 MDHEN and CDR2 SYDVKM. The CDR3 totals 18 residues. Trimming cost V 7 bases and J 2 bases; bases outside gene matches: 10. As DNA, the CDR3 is TGTGCCAGCACAGGACTAGCGGGAGGGCCGGGGATCACAGATACGCAGTATTTT. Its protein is CASTGLAGGPGITDTQYF.

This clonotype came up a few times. DNA for the CDR3: TGCGCCAGCAGCCAAAGGCCTAGCGGGAGGACCGGGGAGACCCAGTACTTC. This codes for CASSQRPSGRTGETQYF. The V gene is TRBV4-1, the J gene TRBJ2-5; 11 bases map to TRBD2. Trimming removed 2 bases from V and 5 bases from J; junction bases left unmatched: 10. This CDR3 region has 17 residues. Looked up from germline, CDR1 is MGHRA and CDR2 is YSYEKL.

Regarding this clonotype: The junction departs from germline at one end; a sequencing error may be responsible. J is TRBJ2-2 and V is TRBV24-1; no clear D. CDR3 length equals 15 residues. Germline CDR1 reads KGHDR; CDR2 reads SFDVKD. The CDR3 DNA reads TGTGCCGCCAGTGATAGTTTTGAGAACACCGGGGAGCTGTTTTTT. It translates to CAASDSFENTGELFF.

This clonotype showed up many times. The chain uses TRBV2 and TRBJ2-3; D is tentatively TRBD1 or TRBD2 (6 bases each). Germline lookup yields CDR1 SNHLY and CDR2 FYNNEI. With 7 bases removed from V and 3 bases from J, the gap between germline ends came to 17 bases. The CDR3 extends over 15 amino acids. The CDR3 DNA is TGTGCCAGCACGTACAGGGCGCGGGGTACAGATACGCAGTATTTT. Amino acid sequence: CASTYRARGTDTQYF.

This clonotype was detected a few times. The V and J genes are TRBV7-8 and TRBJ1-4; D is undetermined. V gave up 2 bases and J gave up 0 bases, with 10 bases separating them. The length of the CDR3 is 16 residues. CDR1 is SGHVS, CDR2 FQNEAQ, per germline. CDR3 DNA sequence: TGTGCCAGCAGCTTACGCCGGGCGACAACTAATGAAAAACTGTTTTTT. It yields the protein CASSLRRATTNEKLFF. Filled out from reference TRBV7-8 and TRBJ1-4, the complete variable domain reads GAGVSQSPRYKVAKRGQDVALRCDPISGHVSLFWYQQALGQGPEFLTYFQNEAQLDKSGLPSDRFFAERPEGSVSTLKIQRTQQEDSAVYLCASSLRRATTNEKLFFGSGTQLSVL.

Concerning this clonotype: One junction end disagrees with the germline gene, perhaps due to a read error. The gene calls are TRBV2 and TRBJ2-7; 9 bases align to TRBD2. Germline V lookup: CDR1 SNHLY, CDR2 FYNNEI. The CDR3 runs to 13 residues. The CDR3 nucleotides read TGTGCCAGCGGGACTAGCCGTCCCTACGAGAAGTACTTC. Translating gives CASGTSRPYEKYF.

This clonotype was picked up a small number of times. CDR3 amino acids: CASSQTDRVTDTQYF. The DNA of the CDR3 is TGCGCCAGCAGCCAAACTGACAGGGTTACAGATACGCAGTATTTT. The chain combines TRBV4-3 with TRBJ2-3; 7 nucleotides agree with TRBD1. Germline CDR1 is LGHNA and CDR2 is YSLEER. J lost 3 bases, V lost 2 bases, and 5 bases had no gene match. This CDR3 is built from 15 residues.

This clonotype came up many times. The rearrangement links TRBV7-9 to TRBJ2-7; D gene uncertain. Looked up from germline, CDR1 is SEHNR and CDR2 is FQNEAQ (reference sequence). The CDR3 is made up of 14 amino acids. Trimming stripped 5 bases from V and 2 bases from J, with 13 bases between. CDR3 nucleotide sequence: TGTGCCAGCAGCCCTGACAAGGACCCCTACGAGCAGTACTTC. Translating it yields CASSPDKDPYEQYF.

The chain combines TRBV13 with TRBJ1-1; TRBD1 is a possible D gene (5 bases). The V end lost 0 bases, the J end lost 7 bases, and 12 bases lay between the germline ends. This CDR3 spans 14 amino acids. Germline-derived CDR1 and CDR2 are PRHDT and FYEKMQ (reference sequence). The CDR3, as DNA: TGTGCCAGCAGCTTAGGCCCCGGGACGGATGAAGCTTTCTTT. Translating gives CASSLGPGTDEAFF.

The CDR3 sequence: CASSLGTDYTGELFF. The CDR3 DNA follows: TGTGCCAGCAGCCTAGGGACAGATTACACCGGGGAGCTGTTTTTT. The rearrangement uses TRBV11-2 and TRBJ2-2, with 7 bases fitting TRBD1. Per germline, CDR1 SGHAT and CDR2 FQNNGV. The CDR3 covers 15 residues. The J segment lost 3 bases and the V segment lost 5 bases, leaving 6 bases of the junction unmatched.

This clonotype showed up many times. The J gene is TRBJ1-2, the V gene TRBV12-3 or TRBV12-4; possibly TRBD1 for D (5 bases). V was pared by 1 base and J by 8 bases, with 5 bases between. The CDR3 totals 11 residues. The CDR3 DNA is TGTGCCAGCAGTTTAGGGGGCGGCTACACCTTC. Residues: CASSLGGGYTF.